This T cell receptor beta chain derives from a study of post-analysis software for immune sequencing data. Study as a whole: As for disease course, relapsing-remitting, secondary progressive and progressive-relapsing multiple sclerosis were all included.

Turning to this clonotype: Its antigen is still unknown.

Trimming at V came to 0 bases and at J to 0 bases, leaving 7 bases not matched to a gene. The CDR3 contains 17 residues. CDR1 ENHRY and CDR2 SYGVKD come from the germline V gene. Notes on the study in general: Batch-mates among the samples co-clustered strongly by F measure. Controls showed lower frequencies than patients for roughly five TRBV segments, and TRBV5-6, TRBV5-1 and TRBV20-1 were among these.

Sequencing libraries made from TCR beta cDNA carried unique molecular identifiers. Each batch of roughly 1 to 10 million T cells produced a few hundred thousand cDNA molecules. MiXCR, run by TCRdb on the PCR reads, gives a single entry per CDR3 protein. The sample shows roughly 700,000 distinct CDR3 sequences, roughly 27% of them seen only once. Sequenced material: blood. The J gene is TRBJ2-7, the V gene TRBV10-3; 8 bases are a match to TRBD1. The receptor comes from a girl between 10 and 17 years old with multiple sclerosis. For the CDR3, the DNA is TGTGCCATCAGTGAGTCGCCAGGGGGCGATTTCTCCTACGAGCAGTACTTC. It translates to CAISESPGGDFSYEQYF.